This TCR beta chain was sequenced in a study of blood T cell repertoires in COVID-19. Germline V gene sequence: CDR1 GTSNPN, CDR2 SVGIG (reference sequence). This CDR3 comprises 12 residues. V was clipped by 0 bases and J by 8 bases, with 10 bases between them. Original analysis: Cell counts per sample came from amplifying reference gene primers. Data came from immunoSEQ multiplex PCR; TCRdb stores just in-frame clones and leaves some out. The DNA was the basis for D and trimming; V, J and clone size are from that table. The sample carries 150,000 to 200,000 clones, around 85% recorded once. This clonotype was obtained from a man in his fifties with active or convalescent COVID-19. The specimen was peripheral blood. V usage is TRBV30 and J usage is TRBJ1-1; D is ambiguous. CDR3 amino acids: CAWSVLTEEAFF. The CDR3 DNA reads TGTGCCTGGAGTGTACTTACAGAAGAAGCTTTCTTT.